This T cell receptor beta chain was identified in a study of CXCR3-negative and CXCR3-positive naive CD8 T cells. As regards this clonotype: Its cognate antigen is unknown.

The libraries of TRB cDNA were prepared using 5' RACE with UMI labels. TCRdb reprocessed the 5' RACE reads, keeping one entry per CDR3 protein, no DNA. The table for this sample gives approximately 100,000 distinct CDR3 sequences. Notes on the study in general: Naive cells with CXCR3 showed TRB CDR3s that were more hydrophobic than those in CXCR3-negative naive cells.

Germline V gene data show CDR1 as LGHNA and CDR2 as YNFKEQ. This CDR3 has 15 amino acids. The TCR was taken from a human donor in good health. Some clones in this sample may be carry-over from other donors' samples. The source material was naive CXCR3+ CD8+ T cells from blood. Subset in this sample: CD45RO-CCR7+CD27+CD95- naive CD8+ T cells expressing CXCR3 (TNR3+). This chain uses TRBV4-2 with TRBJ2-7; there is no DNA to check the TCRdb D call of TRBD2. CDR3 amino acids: CASSTTSGSSYEQYF.